This entry lists 18 T cell receptor beta chains sequenced from one sample in a study of T cells in Graves' hyperthyroidism and ophthalmopathy. Amplified regions were TCR beta CDR3 sequences from RNA transcripts. TCR CDR3 regions were first amplified by RT-PCR with HTBI primers. MiXCR, run by TCRdb on the multiplex PCR reads, gives a single entry per CDR3 protein. Of over 700,000 distinct CDR3 sequences in the sample, around 40% were seen once. The sequencing input was blood. The receptors were sampled from a woman in her thirties or forties with Graves' hyperthyroidism.

About this clonotype itself: A much larger clone differs from this one at a single base, so this may be a read error. The chain has TRBV7-9 and TRBJ2-6, with TRBD2 as a possible D gene (6 bases). This CDR3 is 18 amino acids long. Germline loops: CDR1 SEHNR, CDR2 FQNEAQ (reference sequence). CDR3 DNA sequence: TGTGCCAGCAGCGCCCCCGGGACTGTGAACTCTGGGGCCAGCGTCCTGACTTTC. The encoded protein is CASSAPGTVNSGASVLTF. The variable domain in full, with the rest retrieved from reference TRBV7-9 and TRBJ2-6, is DTGVSQNPRHKITKRGQNVTFRCDPISEHNRLYWYRQTLGQGPEFLTYFQNEAQLEKSRLLSDRFSAERPKGSFSTLEIQRTEQGDSAMYLCASSAPGTVNSGASVLTFGAGSRLTVL.

This clonotype has at least ten counts. The V and J genes are TRBV24-1 and TRBJ2-7; 7 bases agree with TRBD2. In germline, CDR1 is KGHDR, CDR2 SFDVKD. Trimming took 7 bases from V and 2 from J; bases not matched to a gene: 4. The length of the CDR3 is 13 residues. CDR3: CATRSGTTYEQYF. In DNA form, the CDR3 reads TGTGCCACCAGATCCGGGACTACCTACGAGCAGTACTTC.

The chain joins TRBV9 to TRBJ2-6, with D unresolved. Germline V gene data show CDR1 as SGDLS and CDR2 as YYNGEE. V dropped 4 bases and J dropped 0 bases, with 11 bases sitting between them. This CDR3 is 16 amino acids long. The CDR3 loop reads CASSQGYGSGANVLTF. The CDR3 DNA follows: TGTGCCAGCAGCCAAGGATACGGCTCTGGGGCCAACGTCCTGACTTTC.

V gene TRBV11-3 combines with J gene TRBJ1-2; D is undetermined. V lost 1 base, J lost 4 bases, and 10 bases lay in between. CDR3 length: 14 residues. CDR1 is SGHNT and CDR2 is YENEEA in the germline V gene. The CDR3 nucleotides read TGTGCCAGCAGCTTAGGGGCCGACCTCTATGGCTACACCTTC. Its protein product is CASSLGADLYGYTF.

This sequence joins TRBV10-3 and TRBJ1-3, with no clear D. Trimming removed 4 bases from V and 4 bases from J, with 11 bases in between. Germline V CDR1 and CDR2: ENHRY, SYGVKD. The CDR3 has 14 amino acids. The CDR3 sequence is CAISAVTSGNTIYF. Here the CDR3 DNA reads TGTGCCATCAGTGCGGTGACCAGCGGAAACACCATATATTTT.

This clonotype showed up just a few times. The chain carries TRBV10-3 and TRBJ1-5; D is perhaps TRBD1 (5 bases). V was shortened by 3 bases and J by 14 bases, with 20 bases between the two germline ends. Germline values: CDR1 ENHRY, CDR2 SYGVKD. The CDR3 consists of 14 residues. Here the CDR3 reads CAISDEGGGMHEHF. CDR3 bases: TGTGCCATCAGTGACGAAGGCGGGGGGATGCACGAGCATTTT.

This clonotype was observed many times. This chain links TRBV7-8 with TRBJ1-3; no clear D. Looked up from germline, CDR1 is SGHVS and CDR2 is FQNEAQ. The CDR3 is 16 residues long. With 1 base removed from V and 0 bases from J, the gap between germline ends came to 10 bases. The CDR3 DNA follows: TGTGCCAGCAGCTTAGTCCTAGACAACTCTGGAAACACCATATATTTT. Residues: CASSLVLDNSGNTIYF.

CDR3: CASAATGGDLSNYGYTF. CDR3 DNA sequence: TGTGCCAGTGCTGCCACCGGGGGTGACCTGTCTAACTATGGCTACACCTTC. The chain employs TRBV6-2 or TRBV6-3 and TRBJ1-2; D possibly corresponds to TRBD1 (5 bases). This CDR3 is 17 amino acids long. Germline V gives CDR1 MNHEY, CDR2 SVGEGT. V was clipped by 9 bases and J by 0 bases, with 23 bases between them.

To note about this clonotype: This may be a read error, as it is one base from a much larger clone. The rearrangement joins TRBV7-6 to TRBJ1-1; D not resolved. This CDR3 is 15 amino acids long. Germline lookup yields CDR1 SGHVS and CDR2 FNYEAQ. The V and J ends lost 1 base and 6 bases respectively, with 15 bases between them. CDR3 bases: TGTGCCAGCAGCTTAGATGTCAGCCCCGACGCTGAAGCTTTCTTT. Encoded protein: CASSLDVSPDAEAFF.

CDR3 bases: TGTGCCATCGGTACCCTGGGACCGCGCGAAGCTTTCTTT. Translation: CAIGTLGPREAFF. This chain joins TRBV10-3 and TRBJ1-1; TRBD1 is a possible D gene (5 bases). Germline CDR1 ENHRY, CDR2 SYGVKD. The length of the CDR3 is 13 residues. V dropped 8 bases and J dropped 8 bases, with 18 bases sitting between them.

The V call is TRBV6-5, the J call TRBJ1-2, with D uncertain. This CDR3 has 14 amino acids. The germline V gene encodes CDR1 MNHEY and CDR2 SVGAGI. With 4 bases removed from V and 8 bases from J, the gap between germline ends came to 17 bases. The CDR3 here is CASSSLGTVGGYTF. In nucleotides, the CDR3 is TGTGCCAGCAGTTCCCTCGGAACAGTTGGGGGCTACACCTTC.

To note about this clonotype: A much larger clone differs by one base, so this may be a read error. The chain employs TRBV20-1 and TRBJ1-1; D remains unclear. V lost 3 bases and J 5 bases, leaving 13 bases between the germline ends. The germline V gene encodes CDR1 DFQATT and CDR2 SNEGSKA (reference sequence). This CDR3 is built from 13 residues. CDR3 residues: CSASESLRTEAFF. The CDR3 DNA reads as TGCAGTGCTAGCGAGAGTCTGCGGACTGAAGCTTTCTTT.

This clonotype was counted many times. The V gene is TRBV6-5, the J gene TRBJ1-5; 12 positions agree with TRBD1. The CDR3 runs 16 residues. The V segment lost 4 bases and the J segment 6 bases; nucleotides outside the gene matches: 7. Germline V gene data show CDR1 as MNHEY and CDR2 as SVGAGI. Written as DNA, the CDR3 is TGTGCCAGCAGTTCCGCCGGGACAGGGGGCAGTCAGCCCCAGCATTTT. Its translation is CASSSAGTGGSQPQHF.

This clonotype has ten or more counts. The chain uses TRBV7-2 and TRBJ2-5, with 9 bases aligning to TRBD2. Germline V gives CDR1 SGHTA, CDR2 FQGNSA. Losses at the gene ends were 5 bases for V and 5 bases for J; bases not matched to a gene: 15. The CDR3 has 17 residues. The CDR3 here is CASSPTEAGTSWETQYF. The CDR3 DNA reads TGTGCCAGCAGCCCGACTGAAGCCGGGACTAGCTGGGAGACCCAGTACTTC.

The chain couples TRBV25-1 to TRBJ1-3; perhaps TRBD1 as D (5 bases). Looked up from germline, CDR1 is MGHDK and CDR2 is SYGVNS. The CDR3 consists of 14 residues. Trimming left V 5 bases short and J 4 bases short, with 12 bases between. The DNA of the CDR3 is TGTGCCAGCAGTTTATCGGCAGGGGGAAACACCATATATTTT. Its protein is CASSLSAGGNTIYF.

Comment on this clonotype: One base away lies a much larger clone, so this may be a sequencing read error. This chain uses TRBV11-2 with TRBJ1-1; no definite D call. Germline CDR1 and CDR2: SGHAT and FQNNGV. The CDR3 is 12 amino acids. Here the CDR3 DNA reads TGTGCCTGCAGCTTAGATTTAAGTGAAGCTTTCTTT. As protein: CACSLDLSEAFF.

This clonotype occurred once. The chain employs TRBV12-3 or TRBV12-4 and TRBJ1-2; weak D call: TRBD1 (6 bases). V was pared by 4 bases and J by 6 bases, with 12 bases between. The CDR3 length is 13 residues. CDR3 amino acids: CASSSRQDNGYTF. In DNA, the CDR3 is TGTGCCAGCAGTTCACGACAGGATAATGGCTACACCTTC.

With regard to this clonotype: The junction and the germline gene differ at one end; a read error may be behind it. The chain combines TRBV7-2 with TRBJ1-4; possible D gene TRBD1, 6 bases. The germline V gene encodes CDR1 SGHTA and CDR2 FQGNSA. CDR3 size: 17 residues. For the CDR3, the DNA is TGTGCCAGCAGCTTAGGCGGGGGCGGTATGGCTAATGAAGAACTGTTTTTT. Translating gives CASSLGGGGMANEELFF.